Shown below are 10 T cell receptor beta chains from a single sample sequenced in a study of T cells in Graves' hyperthyroidism and ophthalmopathy. Amplified TCR beta CDR3 regions derived from RNA transcripts. A first-round RT-PCR of the TCR CDR3 used the HTBI primer set. TCRdb re-called the multiplex PCR reads with MiXCR, one entry per CDR3 protein. The sample has about 250,000 distinct CDR3 sequences, around 15% seen once. The sample taken for sequencing was blood. These receptors were taken from a woman between 45 and 65 years old with Graves' hyperthyroidism that later progressed to Graves' ophthalmopathy.

As to this clonotype: A much larger clone lies one base from this, so it may be a read error. The V and J genes are TRBV6-1 and TRBJ2-5; 9 bases match TRBD1. Germline V gives CDR1 MNHNS, CDR2 SASEGT. CDR3 length equals 13 residues. After removal of 9 bases from V and 7 bases from J, the junction contained 9 bases not matched to a gene. CDR3 in DNA: TGTGCCAGACGACAGGGGGGCGGGGGGACCCAGTACTTC. Translation gives CARRQGGGGTQYF.

This clonotype was picked up many times. Here the CDR3 reads CASSPTAEETQYF. CDR3 DNA sequence: TGTGCCAGCAGCCCCACTGCCGAAGAGACCCAGTACTTC. The chain links TRBV7-9 to TRBJ2-5; D is unclear. V shed 5 bases and J shed 3 bases, with 10 bases lying between them. The CDR3 runs to 13 residues. CDR1 and CDR2 (germline): SEHNR, FQNEAQ (reference sequence).

This clonotype was seen at least ten times. The chain recombines TRBV6-6 with TRBJ2-1; TRBD2 agrees at 7 bases. CDR3 length: 15 residues. CDR1 is MNHNY and CDR2 is SVGAGI in the germline V gene (reference sequence). V was pared by 2 bases and J by 8 bases, with 9 bases of the junction left unmatched. The CDR3 is CASSYARLAIDEQFF. DNA for the CDR3: TGTGCCAGCAGTTACGCGAGACTAGCTATCGATGAGCAGTTCTTC.

This clonotype has more than one count but fewer than ten. V is TRBV7-3 and J is TRBJ2-7; a possible D gene is TRBD1 (5 bases). Germline lookup yields CDR1 SGHTA and CDR2 FQGTGA. Deletions cut 2 bases from V and 2 bases from J, with 10 bases between. This CDR3 is built from 14 residues. The CDR3 DNA sequence: TGTGCCAGCAGCTTAGGACCCAGGGCCTACGAGCAGTACTTC. Translated: CASSLGPRAYEQYF.

The sample holds many counts of this clonotype. CDR3 nucleotides: TGTGCCAGCGGAGGAGGGATAGTGGGCAAGCAGTACTTC. This codes for CASGGGIVGKQYF. The gene calls are TRBV6-1 and TRBJ2-7, with TRBD2 as a possible D gene (6 bases). In germline, CDR1 is MNHNS, CDR2 SASEGT. V was clipped by 8 bases and J by 8 bases, with 19 bases between them. This CDR3 is built from 13 residues.

J is TRBJ1-3 and V is TRBV28; D gene uncertain. CDR3 size: 15 residues. Between the trimmed V and J ends, which lost 8 bases and 4 bases, there was a span of 18 bases. CDR1 and CDR2 (germline): MDHEN, SYDVKM. The DNA of the CDR3 is TGTGCCAGCGCAGGTCGGCGGGGAGGAGGAAACACCATATATTTT. It is translated as CASAGRRGGGNTIYF.

This clonotype appeared a few times. The V gene is TRBV6-2 or TRBV6-3, the J gene TRBJ2-1, with 9 bases that match TRBD1. The V gene's germline CDR1 is MNHEY and CDR2 SVGEGT. Trimming removed 5 bases from V and 8 bases from J; junction bases left unmatched: 13. CDR3 length: 16 residues. CDR3 coding DNA: TGTGCCAGCAGTCGTAACCGGGACAGGGATCTCGATGAGCAGTTCTTC. Translating gives CASSRNRDRDLDEQFF.

There are many counts of this clonotype. V and J are TRBV27 and TRBJ2-5; D is unresolved. This CDR3 has 13 amino acids. Germline loops: CDR1 MNHEY, CDR2 SMNVEV (reference sequence). V was cut by 2 bases and J by 5 bases, with 9 bases left in between. The CDR3 DNA reads as TGTGCCAGCAGTTTAACTAATGGGGAGACCCAGTACTTC. This translates into CASSLTNGETQYF.

The rearrangement links TRBV2 to TRBJ1-4; 7 bases are shared with TRBD1. Germline CDR1 reads SNHLY; CDR2 reads FYNNEI. This CDR3 contains 12 residues. V dropped 6 bases and J dropped 11; count of bases not matched to a gene: 6. The CDR3 loop is CASRPDRAKLFF. For the CDR3, the DNA is TGTGCCAGCAGACCCGACAGGGCTAAACTGTTTTTT.

This clonotype was seen repeatedly, ten times or more. The chain has TRBV2 and TRBJ2-1; no definite D call. The CDR3 loop spans 12 amino acids. The V end was cut by 4 bases, the J end by 5 bases, with 6 bases between. The V gene's germline CDR1 is SNHLY and CDR2 FYNNEI. The CDR3 DNA follows: TGTGCCAGCAGTGCCGTGGACAATGAGCAGTTCTTC. Amino acid sequence: CASSAVDNEQFF.